This entry concerns a single T cell receptor beta chain. Its antigen is still unknown. The entry originates in a study of neoadjuvant nivolumab and ipilimumab in lung cancer. Study-wide findings and caveats: Only two of four nivolumab-treated tumors gained richness and clonality by surgery. Resected-tumor TCR richness correlated positively with pretherapy blood richness.

The table came from immunoSEQ multiplex PCR; TCRdb's copy has only in-frame clones and leaves some out. The data contain fewer than 4,500 clones, roughly 81% of them seen just once; the ten biggest clones take up around 13%. V dropped 3 bases and J dropped 5; count of bases not matched to a gene: 3. This CDR3 has 14 residues. Looked up from germline, CDR1 is WNHNN and CDR2 is SYGVQD (reference sequence). The V call is TRBV10-1, the J call TRBJ2-2, with 7 bases lining up with TRBD1. The receptor's source is an adult with non-small cell lung cancer. Here the sequenced sample was adjacent normal lung tissue, taken after neoadjuvant nivolumab, alone or with ipilimumab, at or shortly before surgery. CDR3 nucleotides: TGCGCCAGCAGTGACCTGACAGGGACCGGGGAGCTGTTTTTT. This sequence encodes CASSDLTGTGELFF.